The clone carrying this TCR beta chain appeared a few times. Its target is unknown. Trimming stripped 1 base from V and 4 bases from J, with 13 bases between. This CDR3 region has 16 residues. CDR1 is SNHLY, CDR2 FYNNEI, per germline. This entry is derived from a study of cytomegalovirus exposure and HLA in healthy donors. 60 Vbeta and 13 Jbeta primers were used in PCR. Sequenced by immunoSEQ multiplex PCR; TCRdb stores in-frame clones only, minus some. The table lists around 150,000 clones, approximately 71% of them singletons, with approximately 1.5% in the top ten. Whole-study findings and limits: Other equally common chains were less clonally expanded than HLA-associated TCR beta chains, a later analysis showed. Researchers counted around 170 TCR beta chains as cytomegalovirus-associated. Reports showed the classifier diagnosing cytomegalovirus status with high specificity and sensitivity. Analysis was carried out at a later point, and it linked a missense DCLRE1C variant to TCR beta V- and J-gene trimming.

The chain couples TRBV2 to TRBJ2-2, with D maybe TRBD1 (6 bases). The sequence was obtained from a man in his fifties or sixties in good health and CMV-seronegative. The sample consisted of PBMCs. The CDR3 DNA sequence: TGTGCCAGCAGTGAAGGGGTCGGACAGAGCACCGGGGAGCTGTTTTTT. Translated: CASSEGVGQSTGELFF.